The clone carrying this TCR beta chain was observed a few times. These data come from a study of beta chain features in type 1 diabetes. The germline gives CDR1 LGHNA, CDR2 YNFKEQ. V dropped 1 base and J dropped 6 bases, with 17 bases sitting between them. The CDR3 contains 16 residues. Expressed TCRB transcripts were sequenced because the entire RNA isolate underwent reverse transcription. TCRdb's copy holds only in-frame clones and misses some; the assay was immunoSEQ multiplex PCR. The table lists some 200,000 clones, under 13% of them singletons. Input material: central memory CD4+ T cells from blood. The V and J genes are TRBV4-2 and TRBJ2-3; D is undetermined. The source of this sequence is a man aged 18 to 29 in good health. The CDR3 DNA is TGTGCCAGCAGCCAAGTGGCGGTAACTAAGTCGGATACGCAGTATTTT. Translating gives CASSQVAVTKSDTQYF.